Below, 18 T cell receptor beta chains from the same sample are listed, as sequenced in a study of blood T cell repertoires in COVID-19. Method: immunoSEQ multiplex PCR; TCRdb's copy keeps in-frame clones and lacks some. The sample includes under 200,000 clones, around nine tenths of them seen just once. Source material: peripheral blood. These receptors were taken from a man aged 40-49 years with active or convalescent COVID-19.

This rearrangement joins TRBV3-1 (or the pseudogene TRBV3-2) to TRBJ1-2, with TRBD1 identical over 8 bases. CDR3 size: 14 residues. Trimming removed 0 bases from V and 7 bases from J; junction bases left unmatched: 4. Germline assignment: CDR1 LGHDT and CDR2 YNNKEL (reference sequence). The CDR3 loop is CASSQDQGARGYTF. CDR3 nucleotides: TGTGCCAGCAGCCAAGATCAGGGGGCGCGTGGCTACACCTTC.

The chain employs TRBV19 and TRBJ1-2; D uncertain. The CDR3 contains 13 residues. Trimming stripped 4 bases from V and 3 bases from J, with 9 bases between. CDR1 is LNHDA, CDR2 SQIVND, per germline (reference sequence). The CDR3 spells CASSSQSHYGYTF. DNA of the CDR3: TGTGCCAGTAGTAGCCAGTCCCACTATGGCTACACCTTC.

This clone was observed once. V is TRBV5-5 and J is TRBJ1-5; the D is unclear. The CDR3 is 13 amino acids. Between the trimmed V and J ends, which lost 0 bases and 6 bases, there was a span of 7 bases. Germline V gene sequence: CDR1 SGHKS, CDR2 YYEKEE (reference sequence). The CDR3 nucleotides read TGTGCCAGCAGCTTGGATTCTGTTCAGCCCCAGCATTTT. This translates into CASSLDSVQPQHF.

The chain combines TRBV7-2 with TRBJ1-1; a possible D gene is TRBD1 (6 bases). Germline V gene data show CDR1 as SGHTA and CDR2 as FQGNSA. The V end lost 5 bases, the J end lost 4 bases, and 14 bases lay between the germline ends. The CDR3 has 14 residues. As DNA, the CDR3 is TGTGCCAGCAGCCCGTCACAGGGCTTCACTGAAGCTTTCTTT. Translated: CASSPSQGFTEAFF.

V gene TRBV27 combines with J gene TRBJ2-3, with TRBD2 matching 8 bases. The trim removed 5 bases at V and 2 bases at J, leaving 3 bases unmatched. The CDR3 loop spans 14 amino acids. Germline lookup yields CDR1 MNHEY and CDR2 SMNVEV (reference sequence). Here the CDR3 reads CASSRREVTDTQYF. In DNA, the CDR3 is TGTGCCAGCAGTAGGCGGGAGGTCACAGATACGCAGTATTTT.

The chain combines TRBV27 with TRBJ2-7; maybe TRBD2 (6 bases). V lost 6 bases to trimming and J lost 3 bases, with 24 bases between them. This CDR3 is 17 amino acids long. Germline CDR1 reads MNHEY; CDR2 reads SMNVEV (reference sequence). The CDR3 DNA follows: TGTGCCAGCAGCATTGAATGGCTTGCGGGGCGGAGCTACGAGCAGTACTTC. Its protein is CASSIEWLAGRSYEQYF.

Comment on this clone: The junction shows a germline mismatch at one end, possibly a read error. The chain is built from TRBV6-2 or TRBV6-3 and TRBJ2-1; 10 nucleotides align to TRBD2. CDR1 and CDR2 from the germline V gene are MNHEY and SVGEGT. The CDR3 is made up of 14 amino acids. Here the CDR3 DNA reads TGTGCCAGCAGTTACCCGGCTAGCGGGGGTGAAATAGTCTTC. Its protein is CASSYPASGGEIVF.

V gene TRBV19 combines with J gene TRBJ2-1; D remains ambiguous. Germline loops: CDR1 LNHDA, CDR2 SQIVND (reference sequence). V dropped 5 bases and J dropped 8 bases, with 10 bases sitting between them. This CDR3 has 12 residues. The CDR3 is CASSGRLDEQFF. The CDR3 nucleotides are TGTGCCAGTAGTGGCAGGTTGGATGAGCAGTTCTTC.

The rearrangement joins TRBV28 to TRBJ1-5, with D maybe TRBD1 (6 bases). V lost 2 bases to trimming and J lost 1 base, with 9 bases between them. Germline V gene data show CDR1 as MDHEN and CDR2 as SYDVKM. The CDR3 is 15 residues long. CDR3 DNA sequence: TGTGCCAGCAGTTTACTGGGGGCAAGCAATCAGCCCCAGCATTTT. Translation gives CASSLLGASNQPQHF.

J is TRBJ1-5 and V is TRBV6-2 or TRBV6-3; D uncertain. Germline-derived CDR1 and CDR2 are MNHEY and SVGEGT. The CDR3 contains 14 residues. Trimming cost V 3 bases and J 0 bases, with 6 bases left between them. The CDR3 nucleotides read TGTGCCAGCAGTTATGGGCATAGCAATCAGCCCCAGCATTTT. Protein product: CASSYGHSNQPQHF.

The chain uses TRBV4-1 and TRBJ2-7, with TRBD2 matching 9 bases. Per germline, CDR1 MGHRA and CDR2 YSYEKL. The CDR3 spans 16 residues. Unmatched junction bases numbered 4, after V lost 0 bases and J lost 1 base. The CDR3 loop is CASSQDLAGYSYEQYF. The CDR3 nucleotides read TGCGCCAGCAGCCAAGACCTAGCGGGGTATTCCTACGAGCAGTACTTC.

The V gene is TRBV6-5, the J gene TRBJ2-7, with TRBD2 matching over 7 bases. The CDR3 totals 15 residues. Germline V gene lookup returns CDR1 MNHEY and CDR2 SVGAGI. Trimming at V came to 5 bases and at J to 4 bases, leaving 11 bases not matched to a gene. This chain's CDR3 is CASSRAAGELYEQYF. In DNA form, the CDR3 reads TGTGCCAGCAGTAGGGCGGCGGGGGAATTGTACGAGCAGTACTTC.

V is TRBV6-5 and J is TRBJ1-1, with D maybe TRBD1 (5 bases). CDR1 is MNHEY and CDR2 is SVGAGI in the germline V gene. Trimming pared 0 bases from V and 11 bases from J, leaving 10 bases between. CDR3 length: 12 residues. CDR3 amino acids: CASSYSQGDAFF. CDR3 sequence (DNA): TGTGCCAGCAGTTACTCTCAGGGTGACGCTTTCTTT.

The chain carries TRBV25-1 and TRBJ1-2, with TRBD1 matching 7 bases. CDR3 length equals 13 residues. V lost 5 bases and J lost 2; bases outside the gene matches: 2. Germline CDR1 reads MGHDK; CDR2 reads SYGVNS. CDR3 in amino acids: CASSRGQNYGYTF. Here the CDR3 DNA reads TGTGCCAGCAGTAGGGGACAGAACTATGGCTACACCTTC.

The rearrangement joins TRBV18 to TRBJ1-6, with 11 bases aligning to TRBD1. The CDR3 loop spans 14 amino acids. The V and J ends lost 5 bases and 10 bases, in that order; junction bases with no gene match: 4. The germline gives CDR1 KGHSH, CDR2 LQKENI. The CDR3 DNA sequence: TGTGCCAGCTCAACTGGACAGGGGGCATCACCCCTCCACTTT. Translation: CASSTGQGASPLHF.

The chain recombines TRBV28 with TRBJ2-1, with TRBD2 identical over 8 bases. The CDR3 runs 15 residues. Per germline, CDR1 MDHEN and CDR2 SYDVKM. V was clipped by 5 bases and J by 6 bases; unmatched bases: 9. The CDR3 sequence is CASSPGGTSFNEQFF. As DNA, the CDR3 is TGTGCCAGCAGTCCTGGGGGGACTAGTTTCAATGAGCAGTTCTTC.

This sequence joins TRBV6-5 and TRBJ1-4; possible D gene TRBD1, 5 bases. Germline V gene lookup returns CDR1 MNHEY and CDR2 SVGAGI. V was trimmed by 5 bases and J by 6 bases, leaving 7 bases between them. The CDR3 is 12 residues long. The CDR3 loop reads CASSRGYEKLFF. The CDR3 DNA sequence: TGTGCCAGCAGTAGGGGTTATGAAAAACTGTTTTTT.

V and J are TRBV30 and TRBJ2-7, with 8 nucleotides matching TRBD2. Looked up from germline, CDR1 is GTSNPN and CDR2 is SVGIG (reference sequence). The CDR3 is 16 amino acids. Trimming removed 2 bases from V and 6 bases from J; junction bases left unmatched: 15. The CDR3 DNA sequence: TGTGCCTGGAGTCTCGGCGGGAGGCGGGTCGTTGCCGAGCAGTACTTC. Encoded protein: CAWSLGGRRVVAEQYF.